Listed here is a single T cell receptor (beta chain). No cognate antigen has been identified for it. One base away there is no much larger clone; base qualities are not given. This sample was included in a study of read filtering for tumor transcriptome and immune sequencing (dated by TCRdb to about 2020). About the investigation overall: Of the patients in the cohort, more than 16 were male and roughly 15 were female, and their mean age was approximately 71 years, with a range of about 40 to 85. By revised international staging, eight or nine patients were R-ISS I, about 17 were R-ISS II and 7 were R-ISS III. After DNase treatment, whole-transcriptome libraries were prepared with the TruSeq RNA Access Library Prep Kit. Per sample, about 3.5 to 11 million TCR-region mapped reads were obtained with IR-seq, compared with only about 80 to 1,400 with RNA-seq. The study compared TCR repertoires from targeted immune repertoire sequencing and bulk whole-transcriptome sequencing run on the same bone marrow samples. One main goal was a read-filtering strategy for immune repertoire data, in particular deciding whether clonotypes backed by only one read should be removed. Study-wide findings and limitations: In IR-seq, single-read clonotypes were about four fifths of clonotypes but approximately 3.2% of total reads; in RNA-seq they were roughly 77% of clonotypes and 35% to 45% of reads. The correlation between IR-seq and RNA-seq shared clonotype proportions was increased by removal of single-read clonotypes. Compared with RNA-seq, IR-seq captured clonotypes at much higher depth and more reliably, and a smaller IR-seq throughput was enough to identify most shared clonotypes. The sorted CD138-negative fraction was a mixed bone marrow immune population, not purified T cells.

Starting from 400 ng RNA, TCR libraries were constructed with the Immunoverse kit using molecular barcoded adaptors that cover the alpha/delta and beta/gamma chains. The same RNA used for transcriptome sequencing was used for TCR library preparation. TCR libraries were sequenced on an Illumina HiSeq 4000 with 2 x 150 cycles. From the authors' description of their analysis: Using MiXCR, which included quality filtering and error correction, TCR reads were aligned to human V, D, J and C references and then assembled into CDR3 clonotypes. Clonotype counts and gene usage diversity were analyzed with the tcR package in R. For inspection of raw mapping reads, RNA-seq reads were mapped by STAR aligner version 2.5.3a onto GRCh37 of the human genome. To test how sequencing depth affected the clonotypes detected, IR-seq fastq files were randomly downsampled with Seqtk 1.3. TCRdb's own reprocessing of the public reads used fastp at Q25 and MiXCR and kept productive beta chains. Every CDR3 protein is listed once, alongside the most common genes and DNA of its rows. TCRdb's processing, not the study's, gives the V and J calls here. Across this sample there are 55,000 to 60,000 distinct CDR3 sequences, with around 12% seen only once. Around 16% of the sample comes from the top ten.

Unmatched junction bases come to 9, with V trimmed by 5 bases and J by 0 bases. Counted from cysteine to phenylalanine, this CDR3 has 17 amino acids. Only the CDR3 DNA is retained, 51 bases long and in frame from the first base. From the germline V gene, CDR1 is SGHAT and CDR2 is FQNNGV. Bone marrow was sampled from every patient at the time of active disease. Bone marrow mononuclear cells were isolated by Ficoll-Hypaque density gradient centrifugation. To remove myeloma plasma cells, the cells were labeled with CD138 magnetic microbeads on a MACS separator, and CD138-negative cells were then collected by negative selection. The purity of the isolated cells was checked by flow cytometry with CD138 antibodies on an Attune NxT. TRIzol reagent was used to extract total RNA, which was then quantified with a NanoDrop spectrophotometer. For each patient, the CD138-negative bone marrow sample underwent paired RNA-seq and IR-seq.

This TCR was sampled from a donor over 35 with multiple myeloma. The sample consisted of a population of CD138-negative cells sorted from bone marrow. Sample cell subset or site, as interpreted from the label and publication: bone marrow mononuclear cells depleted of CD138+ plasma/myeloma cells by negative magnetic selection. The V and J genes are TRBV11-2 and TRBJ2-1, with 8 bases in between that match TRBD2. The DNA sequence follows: TGTGCCAGCAGCGCCGGGGGGGGGGGGATCTCCTACAATGAGCAGTTCTTC. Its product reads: CASSAGGGGISYNEQFF.